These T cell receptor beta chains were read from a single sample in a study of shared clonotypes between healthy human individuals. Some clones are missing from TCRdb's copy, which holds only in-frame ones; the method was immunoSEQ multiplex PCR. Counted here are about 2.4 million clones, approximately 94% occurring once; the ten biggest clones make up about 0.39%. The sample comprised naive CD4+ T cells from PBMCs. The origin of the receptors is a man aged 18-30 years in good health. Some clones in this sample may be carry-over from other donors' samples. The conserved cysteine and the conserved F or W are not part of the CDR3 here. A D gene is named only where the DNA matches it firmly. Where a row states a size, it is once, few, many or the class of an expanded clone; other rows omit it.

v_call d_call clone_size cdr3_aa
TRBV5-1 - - ASSRGSTENYEQY
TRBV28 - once ASTAGGKRNTGELF
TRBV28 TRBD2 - ASSLPQRENTGELF
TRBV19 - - ASSRSQARLYEQY
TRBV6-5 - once ASTPPESYEQY
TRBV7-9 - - ASSLYSGDTQY
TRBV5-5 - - ASSFWQGDQPQH
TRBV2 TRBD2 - ASSEDASGPYNEQF
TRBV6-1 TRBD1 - ASSEALGGGYRADTQY
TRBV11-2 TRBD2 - ASSLDPGLADEQF
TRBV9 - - ASSVDGGGDLGYT
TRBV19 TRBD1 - ASSTRRQGLRTEAF
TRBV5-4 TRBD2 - ASSSFGTSGTDTQY
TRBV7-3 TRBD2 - ASSWGLAGGSTYNEQF
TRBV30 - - AWSVGHGELF
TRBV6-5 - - ASTRGGYQETQY
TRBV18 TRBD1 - ASSPGQINQPQH
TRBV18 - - ASSPSRQETQY
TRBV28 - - ASSNPGYEQY
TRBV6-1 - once ASSARGISSGANVLT